This entry is about one TCR beta chain. The record originates from a study of blood T cell repertoires in COVID-19. V gave up 4 bases and J gave up 4 bases, with 20 bases separating them. Germline V gives CDR1 MNHEY, CDR2 SVGEGT. The CDR3 has 17 amino acids. Authors' data handling: The authors estimated nucleated cell counts from reference gene primer amplification. The repertoire was sequenced with immunoSEQ multiplex PCR; TCRdb's copy has only in-frame clones and lacks some. V and J calls and clone size are given by that table; D and trimming were obtained from the DNA. This sample has about 260,000 clones, with around 90% found just once.

Sequencing was carried out using peripheral blood. The chain carries TRBV6-2 or TRBV6-3 and TRBJ1-3; D perhaps matches TRBD1 (6 bases). The clonotype originates from a human donor in a cohort sampled during active COVID-19. This CDR3 is CASSSRTAANLGNTIYF. DNA of the CDR3: TGTGCCAGCAGTTCCCGGACAGCGGCGAATCTAGGAAACACCATATATTTT.